This is a list of T cell receptor beta chains from one sample in a study of identical twins. TCRdb re-called the 5' RACE reads with MiXCR, one entry per CDR3 protein. The sample yields approximately 680,000 distinct CDR3 sequences, under 8.5% seen once. The data also belong to a second study, concerning yellow fever vaccine responses in identical twins.

The source material was PBMCs. The receptors shown here come from a young woman in good health. CDR3s include the opening cysteine and the closing phenylalanine or tryptophan. Fields, in order: V gene, clone size, J gene, D gene, CDR3 protein, CDR3 DNA. A D gene is named only where the DNA matches it firmly. The listing skips clone size in some rows; elsewhere it reads once, few, many or a size class.

V: TRBV14; size: -; J: TRBJ2-2; D: TRBD2; CDR3: CASSQVRAGANTGELFF; DNA: TGTGCCAGCAGCCAAGTTAGGGCGGGAGCGAACACCGGGGAGCTGTTTTTT
V: TRBV20-1; size: -; J: TRBJ2-6; D: -; CDR3: CSASRIQDSGANVLTF; DNA: TGCAGTGCTTCCCGGATACAGGACTCTGGGGCCAACGTCCTGACTTTC
V: TRBV20-1; size: few; J: TRBJ1-1; D: -; CDR3: CSARDRLGDWRTEAFF; DNA: TGCAGTGCTAGAGATCGCTTGGGGGATTGGAGGACTGAAGCTTTCTTT
V: TRBV12-3/TRBV12-4; size: few; J: TRBJ2-7; D: -; CDR3: CASSLSPRYGSSYEQYF; DNA: TGTGCCAGCAGTTTAAGTCCCCGATACGGCAGCTCCTACGAGCAGTACTTC
V: TRBV18; size: many; J: TRBJ2-5; D: -; CDR3: CASSPTLQETQYF; DNA: TGTGCCAGCTCACCAACACTACAAGAGACCCAGTACTTC
V: TRBV4-1; size: few; J: TRBJ2-2; D: TRBD1; CDR3: CASSQPGGIIGELFF; DNA: TGCGCCAGCAGCCAGCCAGGGGGCATTATCGGGGAGCTGTTTTTT
V: TRBV10-3; size: few; J: TRBJ1-1; D: TRBD1; CDR3: CAISATRDRENWEAFF; DNA: TGTGCCATCAGTGCGACCCGAGACAGGGAAAATTGGGAAGCTTTCTTT
V: TRBV7-9; size: many; J: TRBJ2-7; D: -; CDR3: CASSLDRGSSYEQYF; DNA: TGTGCCAGCAGCTTAGATCGGGGGAGTTCCTACGAGCAGTACTTC
V: TRBV29-1; size: few; J: TRBJ2-3; D: TRBD2; CDR3: CSVAGLPPGDTQYF; DNA: TGCAGCGTAGCGGGACTTCCCCCCGGGGATACGCAGTATTTT
V: TRBV27; size: few; J: TRBJ2-7; D: TRBD1; CDR3: CASSRDLRDSSYEQYF; DNA: TGTGCCAGCAGTCGAGACCTCCGGGACAGCTCCTACGAGCAGTACTTC
V: TRBV20-1; size: many; J: TRBJ1-5; D: TRBD1; CDR3: CSAPLRTGAQPQHF; DNA: TGCAGTGCTCCCCTTAGGACAGGGGCTCAGCCCCAGCATTTT
V: TRBV5-1; size: few; J: TRBJ2-5; D: -; CDR3: CASSLGFGGETQYF; DNA: TGCGCCAGCAGCTTGGGTTTCGGGGGTGAGACCCAGTACTTC
V: TRBV28; size: many; J: TRBJ2-6; D: -; CDR3: CASKWTASGANVLTF; DNA: TGTGCCAGCAAATGGACCGCCTCTGGGGCCAACGTCCTGACTTTC
V: TRBV10-3; size: many; J: TRBJ1-2; D: -; CDR3: CAISVVSGTGWNGYTF; DNA: TGTGCCATCAGTGTCGTTTCCGGGACGGGGTGGAATGGCTACACCTTC
V: TRBV3-1; size: few; J: TRBJ1-2; D: -; CDR3: CASSQEWAGANYGYTF; DNA: TGTGCCAGCAGCCAAGAATGGGCAGGGGCTAACTATGGCTACACCTTC
V: TRBV12-3/TRBV12-4; size: few; J: TRBJ1-5; D: -; CDR3: CASSQTQRHQPQHF; DNA: TGTGCCAGCAGCCAAACCCAGAGGCATCAGCCCCAGCATTTT
V: TRBV20-1; size: -; J: TRBJ2-1; D: TRBD2; CDR3: CSARKDHGTSYNEQFF; DNA: TGCAGTGCTAGGAAAGACCACGGGACTAGCTACAATGAGCAGTTCTTC
V: TRBV12-3/TRBV12-4; size: -; J: TRBJ2-2; D: -; CDR3: CASSLGRIAYTGELFF; DNA: TGTGCCAGCAGCTTGGGACGAATAGCCTACACCGGGGAGCTGTTTTTT